This T cell receptor beta chain stems from a study of identical twins. This clonotype has only one observation. Relative to the germline gene, one junction end is altered; a read error may explain this. The length of the CDR3 is 14 residues. Germline V gene sequence: CDR1 LGHDT, CDR2 YNNKEL (reference sequence). Each CDR3 protein gets one entry after TCRdb re-called the 5' RACE reads with MiXCR. The table lists under 500,000 distinct CDR3 sequences, roughly an eighth of them singletons. In addition, the sample was reused for a study of yellow fever vaccine responses in identical twins.

The sequence was obtained from a woman in her late teens or twenties in good health. The chain links TRBV3-1 to TRBJ2-7, with 7 bases that match TRBD2. Sequenced input: CD4+ T cells sorted from blood. The CDR3 DNA reads TGTGCCAGCAACCAAGATGGGGGGGGCTACGAGCAGTACTTC. This sequence encodes CASNQDGGGYEQYF.